A single sample is the source of the 31 T cell receptor beta chains below, sequenced in a study of cytomegalovirus exposure and HLA in healthy donors. The repertoire was sequenced with immunoSEQ multiplex PCR; TCRdb's copy has only in-frame clones and lacks some. The table records fewer than 150,000 clones, more than 70% of them present only once. Sequencing input: PBMCs. The receptors here all came from a man younger than 30 in good health and CMV-seronegative.

V gene TRBV27 combines with J gene TRBJ2-1, with 9 bases that match TRBD1. Germline CDR1 and CDR2: MNHEY and SMNVEV (reference sequence). The CDR3 totals 15 residues. V dropped 2 bases and J dropped 4; count of bases not matched to a gene: 3. The CDR3 loop reads CASSLQDRGYNEQFF. The CDR3 DNA reads TGTGCCAGCAGTTTACAGGACAGGGGATACAATGAGCAGTTCTTC.

The V and J genes are TRBV27 and TRBJ1-6; the match to TRBD1 covers 9 bases. The CDR3 is 14 amino acids. Germline CDR1 reads MNHEY; CDR2 reads SMNVEV (reference sequence). The junction had 4 bases not matched to a gene; V was cut back by 6 bases and J by 7 bases. As DNA, the CDR3 is TGTGCCAGCAGATGGGACAGGGAGAATTCACCCCTCCACTTT. It specifies CASRWDRENSPLHF.

The V and J genes are TRBV2 and TRBJ1-6, with D maybe TRBD1 (6 bases). There are 13 residues in the CDR3. The germline V gene encodes CDR1 SNHLY and CDR2 FYNNEI. Trimming removed 9 bases from V and 7 bases from J, with 13 bases in between. CDR3 coding DNA: TGTGCCAGTACCAACAGGGAAAATTCACCCCTCCACTTT. It specifies CASTNRENSPLHF.

The CDR3 DNA follows: TGCGCCAGCAGCGGACCCGGGGGTCGGAATTCACCCCTCCACTTT. It is translated as CASSGPGGRNSPLHF. The chain employs TRBV5-1 and TRBJ1-6; D may be TRBD1 (5 bases). Trimming took 4 bases from V and 7 from J, leaving 15 bases between them. The CDR3 sequence is 15 residues long. CDR1 is SGHRS and CDR2 is YFSETQ in the germline V gene. Complete variable domain (other parts from reference TRBV5-1 and TRBJ1-6): KAGVTQTPRYLIKTRGQQVTLSCSPISGHRSVSWYQQTPGQGLQFLFEYFSETQRNKGNFPGRFSGRQFSNSRSEMNVSTLELGDSALYLCASSGPGGRNSPLHFGNGTRLTVT.

There are a few counts of this clone. The CDR3 coding sequence is TGTGCCAGCAGTGTACAGGGAGCAGCCTACGAGCAGTACTTC. Translation: CASSVQGAAYEQYF. The rearrangement uses TRBV28 and TRBJ2-7, with D perhaps matching TRBD1 (6 bases). The length of the CDR3 is 14 residues. Deletions cut 5 bases from V and 2 bases from J, with 13 bases between. Looked up from germline, CDR1 is MDHEN and CDR2 is SYDVKM. Supplemented by reference TRBV28 and TRBJ2-7, the full variable domain reads DVKVTQSSRYLVKRTGEKVFLECVQDMDHENMFWYRQDPGLGLRLIYFSYDVKMKEKGDIPEGYSVSREKKERFSLILESASTNQTSMYLCASSVQGAAYEQYFGPGTRLTVT.

This chain joins TRBV19 and TRBJ2-5; TRBD1 aligns across 8 bases. The J segment lost 4 bases and the V segment lost 5 bases, leaving 6 bases of the junction unmatched. Germline assignment: CDR1 LNHDA and CDR2 SQIVND (reference sequence). This CDR3 comprises 14 residues. In nucleotides, the CDR3 is TGTGCCAGTAGTCAACCGGGACAGGCAGAGACCCAGTACTTC. It specifies CASSQPGQAETQYF.

The sample holds one count of this clone. This rearrangement joins TRBV30 to TRBJ1-2; 10 nucleotides agree with TRBD1. J lost 5 bases, V lost 0 bases, and 3 bases had no gene match. Germline lookup yields CDR1 GTSNPN and CDR2 SVGIG (reference sequence). The CDR3 is 14 residues long. This CDR3 reads CAWSVDRGEYGYTF. CDR3 sequence (DNA): TGTGCCTGGAGTGTGGACAGGGGGGAATATGGCTACACCTTC.

This clone was detected once. The genes are TRBV5-1 and TRBJ2-7; 8 positions match TRBD2. The V and J ends lost 1 base and 2 bases, in that order; junction bases with no gene match: 8. Germline V lookup: CDR1 SGHRS, CDR2 YFSETQ. The CDR3 is 16 residues long. In DNA form, the CDR3 reads TGCGCCAGCAGCTTGTCTACTAGCGGTCGGGCCTACGAGCAGTACTTC. Translating it yields CASSLSTSGRAYEQYF.

The chain links TRBV27 to TRBJ2-5, with 7 bases identical to TRBD1. After removal of 5 bases from V and 1 base from J, the junction contained 7 bases not matched to a gene. Germline V gene data show CDR1 as MNHEY and CDR2 as SMNVEV (reference sequence). The CDR3 contains 15 residues. CDR3 nucleotides: TGTGCCAGCAGTCGCGAGACAGGGTTCCAAGAGACCCAGTACTTC. It yields the protein CASSRETGFQETQYF.

The chain uses TRBV12-5 and TRBJ2-3; 7 bases are a match to TRBD2. This CDR3 region has 14 residues. In germline, CDR1 is LGHNT, CDR2 FRNRAP. Trimming at V came to 2 bases and at J to 4 bases, leaving 3 bases not matched to a gene. CDR3 DNA sequence: TGTGCTAGTGGTTTGCGCGGGAGTGCAGATACGCAGTATTTT. Translating gives CASGLRGSADTQYF.

The chain recombines TRBV29-1 with TRBJ2-7; D possibly corresponds to TRBD1 (6 bases). The V end was cut by 8 bases, the J end by 5 bases, with 19 bases between. The CDR3 covers 13 residues. Germline CDR1 is SQVTM and CDR2 is ANQGSEA. CDR3 nucleotide sequence: TGCAGCACCAAACAGGGAATTGTCGACGAGCAGTACTTC. This encodes CSTKQGIVDEQYF.

J is TRBJ2-3 and V is TRBV6-1; D remains unclear. The germline V gene encodes CDR1 MNHNS and CDR2 SASEGT. Trimming left V 2 bases short and J 1 base short, with 7 bases between. CDR3 length: 14 residues. CDR3 nucleotide sequence: TGTGCCAGCAGTGAACGGTCTGGCACAGATACGCAGTATTTT. Translation gives CASSERSGTDTQYF.

This clone was seen only once. The chain links TRBV14 to TRBJ2-3; D perhaps matches TRBD2 (5 bases). This CDR3 is 16 amino acids long. From germline, CDR1 is SGHDN and CDR2 FVKESK. Trimming removed 1 base from V and 2 bases from J, with 13 bases in between. This chain's CDR3 is CASSQGGSRFTDTQYF. Written as DNA, the CDR3 is TGTGCCAGCAGCCAAGGAGGGTCCCGGTTCACAGATACGCAGTATTTT.

The chain couples TRBV5-1 to TRBJ2-7, with D perhaps TRBD2 (6 bases). The CDR3 contains 14 residues. V gave up 4 bases and J gave up 3 bases, with 14 bases separating them. CDR1 and CDR2 from the germline V gene are SGHRS and YFSETQ. The CDR3 sequence is CASSGRDANYEQYF. In DNA, the CDR3 is TGCGCCAGCAGCGGGCGGGACGCTAACTACGAGCAGTACTTC.

V gene TRBV5-1 combines with J gene TRBJ2-1; TRBD2 agrees at 15 bases. V lost 0 bases to trimming and J lost 10 bases; unmatched junction nucleotides: 2. Germline values: CDR1 SGHRS, CDR2 YFSETQ. CDR3 length: 15 amino acids. The CDR3 is CASSLGTSGRVEQFF. The CDR3 DNA sequence: TGCGCCAGCAGCTTGGGGACTAGCGGGAGGGTCGAGCAGTTCTTC.

This chain links TRBV7-9 with TRBJ2-7; D is possibly TRBD2 (8 bases). The length of the CDR3 is 15 residues. Between the trimmed V and J ends, which lost 3 bases and 1 base, there was a span of 13 bases. The germline V gene encodes CDR1 SEHNR and CDR2 FQNEAQ (reference sequence). The DNA of the CDR3 is TGTGCCAGCAGCTTCCGGGAGGGACAGTCCTACGAGCAGTACTTC. It is translated as CASSFREGQSYEQYF.

This chain uses TRBV4-1 with TRBJ1-4; TRBD1 matches 9 bases. The length of the CDR3 is 19 residues. Trimming at V came to 4 bases and at J to 0 bases, leaving 12 bases not matched to a gene. Germline CDR1 and CDR2: MGHRA and YSYEKL. The CDR3 bases are TGCGCCAGCAGCCCAGGGACAGGGACCAGTTCCACAACTAATGAAAAACTGTTTTTT. This sequence encodes CASSPGTGTSSTTNEKLFF.

The V gene is TRBV6-1, the J gene TRBJ2-7, with D maybe TRBD2 (5 bases). CDR1 and CDR2 (germline): MNHNS, SASEGT. This CDR3 contains 11 residues. V was clipped by 2 bases and J by 7 bases, with 6 bases between them. The CDR3 coding sequence is TGTGCCAGCAGTGAACGGGGAGAGCAGTACTTC. Translating gives CASSERGEQYF.

The V call is TRBV5-1, the J call TRBJ2-7; maybe TRBD1 (7 bases). Germline V gene sequence: CDR1 SGHRS, CDR2 YFSETQ. Trimming took 0 bases from V and 6 from J, leaving 13 bases between them. CDR3 size: 14 residues. Here the CDR3 reads CASSLVGQGGEQYF. The DNA for the CDR3 is TGCGCCAGCAGCTTGGTAGGGCAGGGGGGCGAGCAGTACTTC.

In regard to this clone: Other DNA sequences from this sample encode an identical CDR3 as well. The chain has TRBV2 and TRBJ2-7, with D unclear. V gave up 6 bases and J gave up 1 base, with 4 bases separating them. The CDR3 extends over 11 amino acids. The V gene's germline CDR1 is SNHLY and CDR2 FYNNEI. This CDR3 reads CASRASYEQYF. CDR3 nucleotides: TGTGCCAGCAGGGCTTCCTACGAGCAGTACTTC.

V gene TRBV5-6 combines with J gene TRBJ2-1; 7 nucleotides agree with TRBD2. This CDR3 is built from 17 residues. The J segment lost 9 bases and the V segment lost 1 base, leaving 16 bases of the junction unmatched. Germline V CDR1 and CDR2: SGHDT, YYEEEE. The CDR3 DNA reads TGTGCCAGCAGCTTGTTTCGGTTGACGGGAGGTTGGGCTGAGCAGTTCTTC. It encodes CASSLFRLTGGWAEQFF. Complete variable domain (other parts from reference TRBV5-6 and TRBJ2-1): DAGVTQSPTHLIKTRGQQVTLRCSPKSGHDTVSWYQQALGQGPQFIFQYYEEEERQRGNFPDRFSGHQFPNYSSELNVNALLLGDSALYLCASSLFRLTGGWAEQFFGPGTRLTVL.

V and J are TRBV2 and TRBJ1-4; D unresolved. The V gene's germline CDR1 is SNHLY and CDR2 FYNNEI. V was pared by 7 bases and J by 1 base, with 13 bases between. The CDR3 covers 15 residues. In nucleotides, the CDR3 is TGTGCCAGCACCTCAGAGGGAGGAACTAATGAAAAACTGTTTTTT. As protein: CASTSEGGTNEKLFF.

The V call is TRBV4-1, the J call TRBJ1-4; D unresolved. The V end lost 1 base, the J end lost 0 bases, and 21 bases lay between the germline ends. Per the germline V gene, CDR1 is MGHRA and CDR2 is YSYEKL. The CDR3 length is 20 residues. CDR3 nucleotide sequence: TGCGCCAGCAGCCAAGGGGTTGAGGGTATAAAGAGGGCAACTAATGAAAAACTGTTTTTT. Translation gives CASSQGVEGIKRATNEKLFF.

The chain links TRBV15 to TRBJ2-3, with D hard to call. Trimming cost V 2 bases and J 2 bases, with 2 bases left between them. CDR3 length: 12 residues. Germline V gene data show CDR1 as LNHNV and CDR2 as YYDKDF (reference sequence). The CDR3 DNA sequence: TGTGCCACCAGCAGATACACAGATACGCAGTATTTT. This codes for CATSRYTDTQYF.

The J gene is TRBJ2-5, the V gene TRBV5-4; D is undetermined. Trimming cost V 0 bases and J 2 bases, with 8 bases left between them. CDR3 length: 14 residues. Germline V gene data show CDR1 as SGHNT and CDR2 as YYREEE (reference sequence). The CDR3 reads CASSLELEQETQYF. The CDR3 bases are TGTGCCAGCAGCTTGGAACTCGAGCAAGAGACCCAGTACTTC.

The rearrangement joins TRBV7-2 to TRBJ2-7, with D possibly being TRBD2 (6 bases). Germline assignment: CDR1 SGHTA and CDR2 FQGNSA. The CDR3 runs to 13 residues. Trimming took 1 base from V and 6 from J, leaving 10 bases between them. CDR3 sequence (DNA): TGTGCCAGCAGCTTAGGCGGGATCTTCGAGCAGTACTTC. Amino acids: CASSLGGIFEQYF.

On this clone: The junction departs from the called germline gene at one end, perhaps through a read error. V gene TRBV7-7 combines with J gene TRBJ2-2; D is unclear. The CDR3 is 11 amino acids. CDR1 and CDR2 from the germline V gene are SSHAT and FNYEAQ (reference sequence). The CDR3 nucleotides read TGTGCTAGCATCGCGGACGGGGAGCTGTTTTTT. Protein sequence: CASIADGELFF.

The genes are TRBV30 and TRBJ2-3; 9 bases agree with TRBD2. The germline CDR1 and CDR2 sequences are GTSNPN and SVGIG (reference sequence). The CDR3 has 16 amino acids. After removal of 3 bases from V and 0 bases from J, the junction contained 7 bases not matched to a gene. DNA of the CDR3: TGTGCCTGGAGGGGATTTAGCGGGGGAAGCACAGATACGCAGTATTTT. Protein sequence: CAWRGFSGGSTDTQYF. The full variable domain, in which reference TRBV30 and TRBJ2-3 provide the parts outside the CDR3, is SQTIHQWPATLVQPVGSPLSLECTVEGTSNPNLYWYRQAAGRGLQLLFYSVGIGQISSEVPQNLSASRPQDRQFILSSKKLLLSDSGFYLCAWRGFSGGSTDTQYFGPGTRLTVL.

The chain links TRBV10-2 to TRBJ1-4; D may be TRBD1 (5 bases). The germline V gene has CDR1 WSHSY and CDR2 SAAADI. V lost 0 bases to trimming and J lost 0 bases, with 11 bases between them. This CDR3 region has 17 residues. Here the CDR3 DNA reads TGCGCCAGCAGTGAGTCGCCAAAAGGGGCAACTAATGAAAAACTGTTTTTT. As protein: CASSESPKGATNEKLFF.

The sample holds one count of this clone. The J gene is TRBJ2-7, the V gene TRBV7-9, with no clear D. The CDR3 is 14 amino acids. Between the trimmed V and J ends, which lost 7 bases and 1 base, there was a span of 14 bases. Germline loops: CDR1 SEHNR, CDR2 FQNEAQ (reference sequence). CDR3 amino acids: CASNEGVRSYEQYF. The CDR3 DNA sequence: TGTGCCAGCAATGAAGGAGTCCGGTCCTACGAGCAGTACTTC.

This clone turned up a few times. The chain uses TRBV19 and TRBJ1-5, with no clear D. This CDR3 contains 14 residues. Germline V gene data show CDR1 as LNHDA and CDR2 as SQIVND (reference sequence). The V end was cut by 3 bases, the J end by 6 bases, with 12 bases between. CDR3 nucleotides: TGTGCCAGTAGTATGCCCCGTATCGGTCAGCCCCAGCATTTT. This translates into CASSMPRIGQPQHF. Full variable domain (outside the CDR3, taken from reference TRBV19 and TRBJ1-5): DGGITQSPKYLFRKEGQNVTLSCEQNLNHDAMYWYRQDPGQGLRLIYYSQIVNDFQKGDIAEGYSVSREKKESFPLTVTSAQKNPTAFYLCASSMPRIGQPQHFGDGTRLSIL.